The 27 T cell receptor beta chains reported below all come from one sample, sequenced in a study of T cell responses to AZD1222 COVID-19 vaccine (dated by TCRdb to the early 2020s). Receptor amplification or capture employed the immunoSEQ multiplex PCR assay. TCRdb's version of the immuneACCESS table is confined to in-frame rearrangements and falls short of the full clone set. An unresolved V gene accounts for under half of the shortfall where checked; the remainder is of unknown origin. This sample holds 110,000 to 150,000 clones; roughly 92% were observed only once. The ten top clones hold over 1.5% of the sample. This sample's time point label indicates: baseline before first vaccination. The sample here was peripheral blood, taken on day 0 of AZD1222 vaccination. The receptors were sampled from an adult in good health.

A single count supports this clone. The chain employs TRBV5-1 and TRBJ1-2, with a possible D match to TRBD1 (5 bases). Per germline, CDR1 SGHRS and CDR2 YFSETQ. There are 14 residues in the CDR3. The germline V and J ends were trimmed by 6 bases and 4 bases, with 16 bases remaining between them. In DNA form, the CDR3 reads TGCGCCAGCACTACCGGGACGGCTACCTATGGCTACACCTTC. Its protein product is CASTTGTATYGYTF.

J is TRBJ1-5 and V is TRBV28, with 7 bases that match TRBD1. CDR1 and CDR2 (germline): MDHEN, SYDVKM. The CDR3 extends over 17 amino acids. The V segment lost 4 bases and the J segment 1 base; nucleotides outside the gene matches: 10. The CDR3 nucleotides are TGTGCCAGCAGTTCCCGAGAGGCAGGGGGAAGCAATCAGCCCCAGCATTTT. This translates into CASSSREAGGSNQPQHF.

The V and J genes are TRBV5-1 and TRBJ2-1, with D uncertain. The germline CDR1 and CDR2 sequences are SGHRS and YFSETQ. V shed 0 bases and J shed 5 bases, with 6 bases lying between them. The CDR3 is made up of 13 amino acids. The CDR3 here is CASSLGVNNEQFF. The CDR3, as DNA: TGCGCCAGCAGCTTGGGCGTAAACAATGAGCAGTTCTTC.

By share, this clone ranks as medium-sized. The chain links TRBV6-5 to TRBJ2-2, with 8 bases matching TRBD2. The CDR3 is 16 amino acids. The J segment lost 3 bases and the V segment lost 2 bases, leaving 5 bases of the junction unmatched. CDR1 and CDR2 from the germline V gene are MNHEY and SVGAGI. CDR3 protein: CASSYNGRVYTGELFF. CDR3 sequence (DNA): TGTGCCAGCAGTTACAACGGGAGGGTGTACACCGGGGAGCTGTTTTTT.

This chain links TRBV20-1 with TRBJ2-1; no clear D. The V gene's germline CDR1 is DFQATT and CDR2 SNEGSKA (reference sequence). The germline V and J ends were trimmed by 3 bases and 5 bases, with 14 bases remaining between them. The CDR3 is made up of 14 amino acids. The CDR3 DNA is TGCAGTGCTAGTCGCCTAATCCTAGACAATGAGCAGTTCTTC. It codes for CSASRLILDNEQFF.

The chain joins TRBV9 to TRBJ2-7; 8 bases are shared with TRBD1. Germline values: CDR1 SGDLS, CDR2 YYNGEE. This CDR3 spans 13 amino acids. Trimming cost V 4 bases and J 7 bases; bases outside gene matches: 7. The CDR3 spells CASSPGQGQEQYF. For the CDR3, the DNA is TGTGCCAGCAGCCCAGGACAGGGACAAGAGCAGTACTTC.

The V gene is TRBV18, the J gene TRBJ1-3; D gene unclear. Germline loops: CDR1 KGHSH, CDR2 LQKENI. The V and J ends lost 3 bases and 3 bases respectively, with 12 bases between them. The CDR3 totals 15 residues. CDR3 loop: CASSPFWGGGNTIYF. CDR3 coding DNA: TGTGCCAGCTCACCCTTCTGGGGAGGTGGAAACACCATATATTTT.

This chain joins TRBV5-1 and TRBJ2-1; D possibly corresponds to TRBD2 (5 bases). The V and J ends lost 0 bases and 7 bases respectively, with 11 bases between them. There are 14 residues in the CDR3. CDR1 is SGHRS, CDR2 YFSETQ, per germline. In DNA form, the CDR3 reads TGCGCCAGCAGCTTGGGCGGCGGGCTAAATGAGCAGTTCTTC. It is translated as CASSLGGGLNEQFF.

The V call is TRBV3-1 (or the pseudogene TRBV3-2), the J call TRBJ2-2, with TRBD2 matching over 8 bases. With 0 bases clipped from V and 3 bases from J, the junction kept 9 bases outside the gene matches. The germline CDR1 and CDR2 sequences are LGHDT and YNNKEL (reference sequence). This CDR3 is 18 amino acids long. The CDR3 coding sequence is TGTGCCAGCAGCCAAGATCTACGGGAGGGAAGGTACACCGGGGAGCTGTTTTTT. Encoded protein: CASSQDLREGRYTGELFF.

The J gene is TRBJ2-5, the V gene TRBV5-4; the D is unclear. From germline, CDR1 is SGHNT and CDR2 YYREEE (reference sequence). This CDR3 spans 13 amino acids. V was cut by 0 bases and J by 5 bases, with 8 bases left in between. The CDR3 protein is CASSLASGETQYF. The CDR3 nucleotides are TGTGCCAGCAGCTTGGCCTCCGGGGAGACCCAGTACTTC.

This sequence joins TRBV30 and TRBJ2-3, with 7 bases aligning to TRBD2. Germline V lookup: CDR1 GTSNPN, CDR2 SVGIG (reference sequence). The CDR3 runs to 12 residues. Trimming cost V 1 base and J 15 bases; bases outside gene matches: 10. CDR3 protein: CAWSGSSGINYF. Here the CDR3 DNA reads TGTGCCTGGAGTGGGTCCAGCGGGATAAACTATTTT. The full variable domain, completed using reference TRBV30 and TRBJ2-3, is SQTIHQWPATLVQPVGSPLSLECTVEGTSNPNLYWYRQAAGRGLQLLFYSVGIGQISSEVPQNLSASRPQDRQFILSSKKLLLSDSGFYLCAWSGSSGINYFGPGTRLTVL.

The rearrangement joins TRBV7-2 to TRBJ2-7; maybe TRBD1 (6 bases). Trimming stripped 0 bases from V and 6 bases from J, with 12 bases between. The CDR3 is 14 amino acids. Germline lookup yields CDR1 SGHTA and CDR2 FQGNSA. The CDR3 DNA reads as TGTGCCAGCAGCTTAGCGGGGCAGGGGCTCGAGCAGTACTTC. Translating gives CASSLAGQGLEQYF.

The V and J genes are TRBV11-1 and TRBJ2-2; D possibly matches TRBD1 or TRBD2 (6 bases each). The CDR3 loop spans 16 amino acids. Trimming took off 6 bases at V and 6 bases at J, with 20 bases between the two ends. CDR1 is SGHAT, CDR2 FQDESV, per germline (reference sequence). CDR3 in amino acids: CASREGGPKVSGELFF. CDR3 DNA: TGTGCCAGCAGGGAGGGGGGCCCGAAGGTCTCCGGGGAGCTGTTTTTT.

The chain is built from TRBV7-9 and TRBJ1-3; 9 nucleotides match TRBD1. The CDR3 spans 17 residues. CDR1 is SEHNR and CDR2 is FQNEAQ in the germline V gene (reference sequence). V trimming: 4 bases; J trimming: 2 bases; junction bases outside the gene matches: 9. The DNA for the CDR3 is TGTGCCAGCAGCTCAATCGGACAGGGGAGAACTGGAAACACCATATATTTT. This encodes CASSSIGQGRTGNTIYF.

The chain recombines TRBV2 with TRBJ1-1, with 7 bases lining up with TRBD1. CDR1 and CDR2 from the germline V gene are SNHLY and FYNNEI. The CDR3 totals 15 residues. The V gene end was trimmed by 1 base and the J gene end by 2 bases; junction bases not matched to a gene: 4. The CDR3 DNA sequence: TGTGCCAGCAGTGAAGTCGACAGGGCCAACACTGAAGCTTTCTTT. It codes for CASSEVDRANTEAFF.

The chain has TRBV28 and TRBJ2-5; D gene ambiguous. Trimming removed 5 bases from V and 7 bases from J, with 5 bases in between. The CDR3 totals 10 residues. Germline-derived CDR1 and CDR2 are MDHEN and SYDVKM. CDR3 sequence (DNA): TGTGCCAGCAGTGGCAGGACCCAGTACTTC. The encoded protein is CASSGRTQYF.

The V and J genes are TRBV5-1 and TRBJ1-5; possibly TRBD1 for D (6 bases). The length of the CDR3 is 14 residues. Trimming left V 2 bases short and J 5 bases short, with 11 bases between. Germline CDR1 and CDR2: SGHRS and YFSETQ. The CDR3 DNA follows: TGCGCCAGCAGCTTACAGGGAGGGGATCAGCCCCAGCATTTT. It is translated as CASSLQGGDQPQHF.

The chain has TRBV5-1 and TRBJ2-1; D is perhaps TRBD1 (5 bases). CDR3 size: 15 residues. Germline CDR1 and CDR2: SGHRS and YFSETQ. The ends were cut back, 0 bases at V and 2 bases at J, with 9 bases in the middle. This chain's CDR3 is CASSLEQVAYNEQFF. The CDR3 region has the DNA TGCGCCAGCAGCTTGGAACAGGTGGCCTACAATGAGCAGTTCTTC.

The chain joins TRBV28 to TRBJ2-2; the match to TRBD1 covers 8 bases. Germline assignment: CDR1 MDHEN and CDR2 SYDVKM. V shed 3 bases and J 5 bases; nucleotides not matched to a gene: 8. The CDR3 loop spans 16 amino acids. In nucleotides, the CDR3 is TGTGCCAGCAGTTTCCAAACAGGGGGAGTTACCGGGGAGCTGTTTTTT. It specifies CASSFQTGGVTGELFF.

V gene TRBV27 combines with J gene TRBJ1-6; 8 nucleotides agree with TRBD1. J was trimmed by 9 bases and V by 6 bases; bases with no gene match: 22. Per the germline V gene, CDR1 is MNHEY and CDR2 is SMNVEV (reference sequence). The CDR3 consists of 19 residues. Here the CDR3 reads CASRTIRGRGLYRSSPLHF. In nucleotides, the CDR3 is TGTGCCAGCAGAACGATCAGGGGCAGGGGGCTTTATCGGAGTTCACCCCTCCACTTT.

This clone was recorded only once. The chain combines TRBV4-1 with TRBJ2-7; 9 bases agree with TRBD2. CDR1 and CDR2 from the germline V gene are MGHRA and YSYEKL. The CDR3 has 19 amino acids. After removal of 3 bases from V and 4 bases from J, the junction contained 19 bases not matched to a gene. CDR3 loop: CASSHGREREDRLFYEQYF. CDR3 DNA sequence: TGCGCCAGCAGCCATGGGCGGGAGCGGGAGGATCGACTATTTTACGAGCAGTACTTC.

The CDR3 region has the DNA TGTGCCAGCAGCCAGGGGGCCGTGGCAACAGACTATGGCTACACCTTC. This gives the protein CASSQGAVATDYGYTF. The chain couples TRBV11-2 to TRBJ1-2; TRBD1 matches at 8 bases. The J segment lost 3 bases and the V segment lost 5 bases, leaving 11 bases of the junction unmatched. There are 16 residues in the CDR3. CDR1 is SGHAT and CDR2 is FQNNGV in the germline V gene.

The chain uses TRBV11-1 and TRBJ2-7; 10 nucleotides match TRBD2. Germline CDR1 reads SGHAT; CDR2 reads FQDESV (reference sequence). This CDR3 comprises 15 residues. V shed 3 bases and J 7 bases; nucleotides not matched to a gene: 9. CDR3 residues: CASSLSTSGIGEQYF. The CDR3 DNA reads as TGTGCCAGCAGCTTGTCTACTAGCGGGATAGGGGAGCAGTACTTC. Using reference TRBV11-1 and TRBJ2-7 for the parts outside the CDR3, the full variable domain is EAEVAQSPRYKITEKSQAVAFWCDPISGHATLYWYRQILGQGPELLVQFQDESVVDDSQLPKDRFSAERLKGVDSTLKIQPAELGDSAMYLCASSLSTSGIGEQYFGPGTRLTVT.

The V and J genes are TRBV12-3 or TRBV12-4 and TRBJ1-2; tentatively, D is TRBD1 (5 bases). The V end was cut by 3 bases, the J end by 6 bases, with 11 bases between. The CDR3 runs to 13 residues. This chain's CDR3 is CASSLQGSHGYTF. The CDR3 DNA follows: TGTGCCAGCAGTTTGCAGGGTTCACATGGCTACACCTTC.

The chain employs TRBV5-1 and TRBJ1-1; no firm D call. Trimming cost V 0 bases and J 1 base, with 7 bases left between them. Germline-derived CDR1 and CDR2 are SGHRS and YFSETQ. The CDR3 loop spans 14 amino acids. The chain's CDR3 is CASSLGAENTEAFF. As DNA, the CDR3 is TGCGCCAGCAGCTTGGGAGCGGAGAACACTGAAGCTTTCTTT.

This rearrangement joins TRBV10-2 to TRBJ2-2; TRBD1 might be the D (5 bases). CDR3 length equals 14 residues. V lost 6 bases and J 9 bases, leaving 17 bases between the germline ends. Germline loops: CDR1 WSHSY, CDR2 SAAADI. The CDR3: CASRPALGPRELFF. As DNA, the CDR3 is TGCGCCAGCAGGCCGGCCTTGGGGCCCCGGGAGCTGTTTTTT.

This clone came up a few times. The chain has TRBV7-9 and TRBJ1-1; unclear D gene. Germline V CDR1 and CDR2: SEHNR, FQNEAQ (reference sequence). V was pared by 4 bases and J by 1 base, with 7 bases between. CDR3 length: 13 amino acids. The CDR3 here is CASSYDPNTEAFF. The CDR3 nucleotides read TGTGCCAGCAGCTACGATCCGAACACTGAAGCTTTCTTT. Supplemented by reference TRBV7-9 and TRBJ1-1, the full variable domain reads DTGVSQNPRHKITKRGQNVTFRCDPISEHNRLYWYRQTLGQGPEFLTYFQNEAQLEKSRLLSDRFSAERPKGSFSTLEIQRTEQGDSAMYLCASSYDPNTEAFFGQGTRLTVV.